Below, 10 T cell receptor beta chains from the same sample are listed, as sequenced in a study of control samples from healthy donors and cancer patients. Assay: immunoSEQ multiplex PCR; the TCRdb copy retains only in-frame clones and omits some. The sample carries fewer than 60,000 clones, approximately 83% recorded once. The material sequenced was PBMCs. These receptors all come from a woman aged 45-60 years with lung cancer.

This clone was seen only once. The V gene is TRBV5-6, the J gene TRBJ2-5; D ambiguous. Trimming pared 2 bases from V and 2 bases from J, leaving 13 bases between. The germline V gene has CDR1 SGHDT and CDR2 YYEEEE. The CDR3 is 15 residues long. The CDR3 nucleotides are TGTGCCAGCAGCTTCTTACCAAAAAGTCAAGAGACCCAGTACTTC. It yields the protein CASSFLPKSQETQYF.

This chain connects TRBV7-2 to TRBJ1-2; D gene ambiguous. CDR3 length equals 14 residues. Germline CDR1 and CDR2: SGHTA and FQGNSA. Trimming took off 0 bases at V and 3 bases at J, with 8 bases between the two ends. In DNA, the CDR3 is TGTGCCAGCAGCTTAGCGGCGGGAGACTATGGCTACACCTTC. Residues: CASSLAAGDYGYTF.

The chain links TRBV18 to TRBJ1-1, with D unclear. The germline V gene encodes CDR1 KGHSH and CDR2 LQKENI. CDR3 length: 12 amino acids. Trimming removed 8 bases at V and 1 base at J, with 8 bases between. DNA for the CDR3: TGTGCCAGCAGGGATCCGAACACTGAAGCTTTCTTT. Translating gives CASRDPNTEAFF.

This clone occurred a few times. The chain recombines TRBV11-2 with TRBJ1-2; 9 nucleotides line up with TRBD1. The CDR3 is 16 residues long. Germline CDR1 SGHAT, CDR2 FQNNGV. The trim removed 5 bases at V and 2 bases at J, leaving 9 bases unmatched. CDR3 sequence: CASSLRTGQGNYGYTF. CDR3 coding DNA: TGTGCCAGCAGCCTACGAACGGGACAGGGAAACTATGGCTACACCTTC.

The genes are TRBV28 and TRBJ1-5; the D is unclear. With 7 bases removed from V and 0 bases from J, the gap between germline ends came to 16 bases. This CDR3 has 16 amino acids. Germline lookup yields CDR1 MDHEN and CDR2 SYDVKM. CDR3 amino acids: CASKTGIPYSNQPQHF. The CDR3, as DNA: TGTGCCAGCAAGACCGGGATTCCTTATAGCAATCAGCCCCAGCATTTT.

The rearrangement uses TRBV6-5 and TRBJ1-1, with D uncertain. The germline V gene has CDR1 MNHEY and CDR2 SVGAGI. Trimming cost V 6 bases and J 1 base, with 12 bases left between them. The CDR3 consists of 14 residues. CDR3 in DNA: TGTGCCAGCAGCTTGGGAGGCACGAACACTGAAGCTTTCTTT. Translated: CASSLGGTNTEAFF.

The chain recombines TRBV28 with TRBJ2-1; TRBD2 aligns across 11 bases. The CDR3 is 18 residues long. In germline, CDR1 is MDHEN, CDR2 SYDVKM. Unmatched junction bases numbered 15, after V lost 8 bases and J lost 3 bases. The CDR3 loop is CASVAGGPPQPLYNEQFF. CDR3 in DNA: TGTGCCAGCGTAGCGGGGGGGCCACCCCAGCCACTCTACAATGAGCAGTTCTTC.

This chain connects TRBV28 to TRBJ1-1, with 7 bases identical to TRBD1. CDR1 and CDR2 (germline): MDHEN, SYDVKM. V lost 5 bases and J lost 3; bases outside the gene matches: 9. The CDR3 length is 15 residues. The chain's CDR3 is CASSQRGLGDTEAFF. The CDR3 DNA is TGTGCCAGCAGTCAAAGGGGGCTAGGGGACACTGAAGCTTTCTTT.

The rearrangement links TRBV7-2 to TRBJ2-3; 8 bases agree with TRBD1. Germline V gives CDR1 SGHTA, CDR2 FQGNSA. The CDR3 contains 14 residues. The V segment lost 5 bases and the J segment 2 bases; nucleotides outside the gene matches: 3. The chain's CDR3 is CASSRTGSTDTQYF. For the CDR3, the DNA is TGTGCCAGCAGCCGGACAGGGTCCACAGATACGCAGTATTTT.

This clone was observed a few times. DNA of the CDR3: TGTGCCAGCAGCCTAGGACAGGGGTCGGTCAATGAGCAGTTCTTC. Its protein product is CASSLGQGSVNEQFF. The chain couples TRBV5-6 to TRBJ2-1, with TRBD1 matching over 9 bases. J was trimmed by 6 bases and V by 4 bases; bases with no gene match: 8. CDR1 and CDR2 (germline): SGHDT, YYEEEE. The CDR3 is 15 amino acids. Full variable domain (missing parts from reference TRBV5-6 and TRBJ2-1): DAGVTQSPTHLIKTRGQQVTLRCSPKSGHDTVSWYQQALGQGPQFIFQYYEEEERQRGNFPDRFSGHQFPNYSSELNVNALLLGDSALYLCASSLGQGSVNEQFFGPGTRLTVL.